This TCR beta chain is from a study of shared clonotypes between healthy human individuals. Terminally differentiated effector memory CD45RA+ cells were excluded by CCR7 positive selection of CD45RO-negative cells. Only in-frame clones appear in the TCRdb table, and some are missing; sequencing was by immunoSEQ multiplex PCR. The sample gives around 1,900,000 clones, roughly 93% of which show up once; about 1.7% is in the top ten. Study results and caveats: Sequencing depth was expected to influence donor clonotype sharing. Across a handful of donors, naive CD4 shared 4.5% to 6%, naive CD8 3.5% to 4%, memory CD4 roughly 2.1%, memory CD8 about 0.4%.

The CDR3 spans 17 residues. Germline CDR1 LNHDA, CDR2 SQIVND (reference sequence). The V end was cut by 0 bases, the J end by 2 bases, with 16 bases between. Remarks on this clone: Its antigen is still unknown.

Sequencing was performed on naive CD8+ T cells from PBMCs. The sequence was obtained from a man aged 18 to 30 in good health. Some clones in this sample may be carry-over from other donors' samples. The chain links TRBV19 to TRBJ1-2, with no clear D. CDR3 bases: TGTGCCAGTAGTATAGATCTATGGGGAGTTGTGAACTATGGCTACACCTTC. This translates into CASSIDLWGVVNYGYTF. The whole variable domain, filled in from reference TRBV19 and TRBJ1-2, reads DGGITQSPKYLFRKEGQNVTLSCEQNLNHDAMYWYRQDPGQGLRLIYYSQIVNDFQKGDIAEGYSVSREKKESFPLTVTSAQKNPTAFYLCASSIDLWGVVNYGYTFGSGTRLTVV.